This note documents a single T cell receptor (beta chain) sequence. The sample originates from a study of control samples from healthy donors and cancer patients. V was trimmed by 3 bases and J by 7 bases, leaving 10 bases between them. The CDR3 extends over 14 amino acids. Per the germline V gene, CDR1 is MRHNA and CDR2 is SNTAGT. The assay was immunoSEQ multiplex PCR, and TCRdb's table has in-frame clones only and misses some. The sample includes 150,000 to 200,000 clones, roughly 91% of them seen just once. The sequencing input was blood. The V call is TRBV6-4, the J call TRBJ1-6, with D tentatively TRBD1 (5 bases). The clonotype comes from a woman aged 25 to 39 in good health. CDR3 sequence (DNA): TGTGCCAGCAGTGAGGGGGTACGGAATTCACCCCTCCACTTT. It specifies CASSEGVRNSPLHF.